This T cell receptor beta chain was identified during a study of CD8 T cells in ankylosing spondylitis (dated by TCRdb to about 2017). Notes on the research overall: T cell receptor beta repertoires were profiled in healthy donors and ankylosing spondylitis patients so that disease-linked TCR variants could be found. The whole study cohort included over 85 healthy donors and 25 ankylosing spondylitis patients. Peripheral blood samples were taken, and synovial fluid was additionally collected from ankylosing spondylitis patients. The study at large found these results: According to the report, matched synovial fluid samples from ankylosing spondylitis patients were significantly enriched for the disease-linked clones. Some motif variants had previously been reported in the synovial fluid and blood of reactive arthritis patients, which suggests shared mechanisms of disease initiation. Blood from ankylosing spondylitis patients appeared to be characterized by a TCR beta motif made up of several highly homologous amino acid variants. In peripheral blood, the disease-linked clones were found at relatively low frequencies and had a CD8+ phenotype.

Sequencer: Illumina HiSeq 2500. Quantitative 5'-RACE with molecular barcodes was used to prepare TCR beta libraries. As for how the authors treated the data: Disease-linked TCR variants were identified with a new computational method built on a probabilistic model of VDJ rearrangement. The public reads were reprocessed in TCRdb via fastp at Q25 and MiXCR, keeping in-frame beta chains. Rows with one shared CDR3 protein collapse into an entry with the most common genes and DNA. The V and J calls were not made by the authors but by TCRdb's processing. This sample gives some 300,000 distinct CDR3 sequences in total; about 20% of them show up just once. Clones ranked in the top ten supply 3.5% of the sample. The CDR3, cysteine through phenylalanine, is 13 amino acids long. Of the read, only the CDR3 DNA is kept; its 39 bases are in frame from base 1. V and J lose 3 bases and 7 bases, and a span of 10 bases separates them. CDR1 WSHSY and CDR2 SAAADI were looked up in the germline V gene.

This clonotype has just a few counts. Its antigen is currently not known. No per-base quality is available; no much larger clone lies one base away. The sequenced material came from blood, either unsorted or a sorted T cell fraction (not recorded which). The receptor's source is a female donor with ankylosing spondylitis or in good health (not recorded which). The chain is made from TRBV10-2 and TRBJ1-5; there is no confident call for the D gene. The DNA reads as follows: TGCGCCAGCAGTGACAGGTTCTTACAGCCCCAGCATTTT. Its translation reads: CASSDRFLQPQHF.